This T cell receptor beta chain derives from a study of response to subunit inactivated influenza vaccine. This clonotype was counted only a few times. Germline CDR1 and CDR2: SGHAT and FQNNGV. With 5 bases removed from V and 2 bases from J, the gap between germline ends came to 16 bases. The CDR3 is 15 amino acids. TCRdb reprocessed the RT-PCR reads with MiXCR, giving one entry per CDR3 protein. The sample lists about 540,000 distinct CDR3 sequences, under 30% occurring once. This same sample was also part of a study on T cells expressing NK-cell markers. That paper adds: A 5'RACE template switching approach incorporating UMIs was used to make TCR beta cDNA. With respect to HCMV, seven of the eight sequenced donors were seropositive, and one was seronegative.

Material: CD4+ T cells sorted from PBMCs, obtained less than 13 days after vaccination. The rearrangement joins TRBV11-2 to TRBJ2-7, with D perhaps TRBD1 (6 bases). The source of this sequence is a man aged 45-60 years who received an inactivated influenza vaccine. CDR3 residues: CASSKTRTEAYEQYF. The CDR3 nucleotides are TGTGCCAGCAGCAAAACCCGGACAGAGGCCTACGAGCAGTACTTC.